This passage covers 17 T cell receptor beta chains from one sample sequenced in a study of blood T cell repertoires in COVID-19. Only in-frame clones appear in the TCRdb table, and some are missing; sequencing was by immunoSEQ multiplex PCR. The sample contains about 160,000 clones, just under 85% of which appear only once. The specimen sequenced was peripheral blood. The source of these receptors is an elderly woman with acute or convalescent COVID-19.

This clone was seen a handful of times. The chain couples TRBV5-1 to TRBJ2-7, with TRBD1 identical over 9 bases. The V segment lost 2 bases and the J segment 2 bases; nucleotides outside the gene matches: 2. The CDR3 covers 14 residues. CDR1 is SGHRS, CDR2 YFSETQ, per germline. CDR3 sequence reads: CASSFRDRAYEQYF. The CDR3 nucleotides read TGCGCCAGCAGCTTTCGGGACAGGGCCTACGAGCAGTACTTC.

This clone has a single count. This chain joins TRBV5-1 and TRBJ2-7, with 9 nucleotides matching TRBD1. The CDR3 contains 15 residues. J was trimmed by 9 bases and V by 0 bases; bases with no gene match: 10. CDR1 and CDR2 (germline): SGHRS, YFSETQ. CDR3 in amino acids: CASSLGWTGEGGQYF. The CDR3 DNA reads as TGCGCCAGCAGCTTGGGTTGGACAGGGGAAGGTGGGCAGTACTTC.

Remarks on this clone: The sample carries other DNA sequences with the same CDR3. J is TRBJ1-1 and V is TRBV5-1; D is uncertain. This CDR3 is built from 17 residues. V shed 4 bases and J shed 6 bases, with 25 bases lying between them. Germline assignment: CDR1 SGHRS and CDR2 YFSETQ. The CDR3 sequence: CASSPFLGPGSGAEAFF. CDR3 nucleotide sequence: TGCGCCAGCAGCCCCTTTTTAGGTCCTGGGTCCGGGGCTGAAGCTTTCTTT.

V and J are TRBV9 and TRBJ2-5; D possibly corresponds to TRBD1 (6 bases). V lost 2 bases, J lost 2 bases, and 13 bases lay in between. The CDR3 is 15 residues long. The V gene's germline CDR1 is SGDLS and CDR2 YYNGEE. The CDR3 sequence: CASSVGGQPQETQYF. In DNA, the CDR3 is TGTGCCAGCAGCGTTGGAGGACAGCCTCAAGAGACCCAGTACTTC.

The chain joins TRBV27 to TRBJ2-3, with 9 bases lining up with TRBD2. Looked up from germline, CDR1 is MNHEY and CDR2 is SMNVEV (reference sequence). CDR3 length: 15 residues. The J segment lost 3 bases and the V segment lost 3 bases, leaving 4 bases of the junction unmatched. The CDR3 here is CASSFASGITDTQYF. CDR3 coding DNA: TGTGCCAGCAGTTTTGCTAGCGGGATTACAGATACGCAGTATTTT.

This sequence joins TRBV7-9 and TRBJ1-6; 7 nucleotides agree with TRBD1. This CDR3 is 15 amino acids long. Germline values: CDR1 SEHNR, CDR2 FQNEAQ (reference sequence). Unmatched junction bases numbered 8, after V lost 5 bases and J lost 7 bases. This CDR3 reads CASSTSGGGNSPLHF. The CDR3 DNA reads TGTGCCAGCAGCACTTCAGGGGGTGGCAATTCACCCCTCCACTTT.

The CDR3 region is CASSDRGYAYEQYF. The DNA of the CDR3 is TGTGCCAGCAGTGACAGGGGGTATGCCTACGAGCAGTACTTC. The chain couples TRBV2 to TRBJ2-7, with TRBD1 identical over 7 bases. V lost 3 bases and J lost 2; bases outside the gene matches: 4. Per the germline V gene, CDR1 is SNHLY and CDR2 is FYNNEI. The CDR3 is made up of 14 amino acids.

This rearrangement joins TRBV27 to TRBJ1-4, with 9 bases matching TRBD1. The CDR3 sequence is 17 residues long. Germline CDR1 and CDR2: MNHEY and SMNVEV (reference sequence). With V trimmed by 3 bases and J by 7 bases, 12 bases remained unmatched. The CDR3 DNA reads as TGTGCCAGCAGTTTCTTACAGGGGGCGGGGCGGAGTGAAAAACTGTTTTTT. This codes for CASSFLQGAGRSEKLFF.

The genes are TRBV3-1 (or the pseudogene TRBV3-2) and TRBJ2-3; a weak D match, TRBD2 (6 bases). V lost 3 bases and J 2 bases, leaving 24 bases between the germline ends. The germline V gene has CDR1 LGHDT and CDR2 YNNKEL (reference sequence). The CDR3 is made up of 19 amino acids. The CDR3 sequence: CASSQSSSVSGENTDTQYF. The CDR3 bases are TGTGCCAGCAGCCAGAGTTCATCGGTTAGCGGAGAGAACACAGATACGCAGTATTTT.

This chain uses TRBV7-2 with TRBJ2-7; D might be TRBD1 (6 bases). Germline CDR1 is SGHTA and CDR2 is FQGNSA. The CDR3 contains 15 residues. V was cut by 6 bases and J by 4 bases, with 19 bases left in between. The CDR3 DNA sequence: TGTGCCAGCAGGAGGGACACTCTTGATGCGTACGAGCAGTACTTC. Protein: CASRRDTLDAYEQYF.

The rearrangement uses TRBV9 and TRBJ1-5, with a weak D call TRBD1 (5 bases). The CDR3 contains 14 residues. Germline V gives CDR1 SGDLS, CDR2 YYNGEE. Trimming left V 3 bases short and J 6 bases short, with 13 bases between. CDR3 coding DNA: TGTGCCAGCAGCGAAACAGGAGCAACTCAGCCCCAGCATTTT. The encoded protein is CASSETGATQPQHF.

The J gene is TRBJ1-5, the V gene TRBV12-5; 8 bases map to TRBD1. After removal of 8 bases from V and 4 bases from J, the junction contained 10 bases not matched to a gene. The CDR3 consists of 15 residues. Germline V gene data show CDR1 as LGHNT and CDR2 as FRNRAP. In DNA form, the CDR3 reads TGTGCTAGTACCGCAGGGGGCCTTCCTAATCAGCCCCAGCATTTT. Amino acids: CASTAGGLPNQPQHF. Combining the CDR3 with reference TRBV12-5 and TRBJ1-5 gives the whole variable domain DARVTQTPRHKVTEMGQEVTMRCQPILGHNTVFWYRQTMMQGLELLAYFRNRAPLDDSGMPKDRFSAEMPDATLATLKIQPSEPRDSAVYFCASTAGGLPNQPQHFGDGTRLSIL.

The chain has TRBV12-5 and TRBJ2-5; D is perhaps TRBD1 (5 bases). Looked up from germline, CDR1 is LGHNT and CDR2 is FRNRAP. There are 15 residues in the CDR3. The ends were cut back, 5 bases at V and 0 bases at J, with 13 bases in the middle. CDR3 DNA sequence: TGTGCTAGTGGTGCGGACACCCTGTACCAAGAGACCCAGTACTTC. It yields the protein CASGADTLYQETQYF.

The table lists this clone with a few counts. The gene calls are TRBV6-5 and TRBJ2-7, with 10 bases that match TRBD1. This CDR3 region has 13 residues. J gave up 1 base and V 8 bases, and 2 bases lay outside the gene matches. Per germline, CDR1 MNHEY and CDR2 SVGAGI. In DNA form, the CDR3 reads TGTGCCAGCGGACAGGGGGTTTCCTACGAGCAGTACTTC. Protein: CASGQGVSYEQYF.

The rearrangement uses TRBV7-8 and TRBJ1-2; D perhaps matches TRBD1 (6 bases). Trimming removed 3 bases from V and 4 bases from J, with 9 bases in between. This CDR3 has 13 amino acids. Germline CDR1 is SGHVS and CDR2 is FQNEAQ. CDR3 loop: CASSFPGVYGYTF. In nucleotides, the CDR3 is TGTGCCAGCAGCTTCCCAGGGGTCTATGGCTACACCTTC.

The gene calls are TRBV3-1 (or the pseudogene TRBV3-2) and TRBJ1-5, with no clear D. This CDR3 spans 14 amino acids. With 4 bases removed from V and 3 bases from J, the gap between germline ends came to 10 bases. Looked up from germline, CDR1 is LGHDT and CDR2 is YNNKEL (reference sequence). The DNA for the CDR3 is TGTGCCAGCAGCCTCCCGGGGAACAATCAGCCCCAGCATTTT. Residues: CASSLPGNNQPQHF.

This rearrangement joins TRBV5-1 to TRBJ2-2; TRBD1 matches at 9 bases. The germline V gene has CDR1 SGHRS and CDR2 YFSETQ. J lost 1 base, V lost 3 bases, and 10 bases had no gene match. The CDR3 runs to 18 residues. The CDR3 loop reads CASSSRQGGGMNTGELFF. Written as DNA, the CDR3 is TGCGCCAGCAGCTCTAGACAGGGGGGTGGAATGAACACCGGGGAGCTGTTTTTT.